This paragraph reports one T cell receptor (beta chain). This table comes from immunoSEQ multiplex PCR, and its TCRdb copy is limited to in-frame clones, with some not included. The data hold hundreds of thousands of clones, with 80% to 90% observed a single time. This record comes from a study of blood T cell repertoires in COVID-19. Whole-study context: The cDNA or gDNA used as material had been derived from T cells, B-cell-depleted T cells, or PBMCs.

CDR3 length: 14 amino acids. The V end was cut by 7 bases, the J end by 5 bases, with 14 bases between. Germline CDR1 is MDHEN and CDR2 is SYDVKM. The rearrangement links TRBV28 to TRBJ2-2; D is possibly TRBD1 (5 bases). The sequenced material came from PBMCs or T cells enriched from blood (not recorded which). The sequence derives from a young man who had recovered from COVID-19. Written as DNA, the CDR3 is TGTGCCAGCACCCCTCAGGCAGGGACCGGGGAGCTGTTTTTT. Translation gives CASTPQAGTGELFF.